The T cell receptor (beta chain) described here comes from a study of cytomegalovirus exposure and HLA in healthy donors. Study-level background: Across under 450 genotyped donors, roughly 85% landed in the Caucasian-associated ancestry cluster. Findings and limits, study-wide: Under in vitro conditions, three CMV-associated chains were confirmed as specific for CMV antigens. Only CMV serostatus was available as immune exposure information.

The PCR contained 60 Vbeta and 13 Jbeta primers. TCRdb keeps only in-frame clones here, not all; method: immunoSEQ multiplex PCR. Of about 200,000 clones listed, approximately 85% are singletons. This clone occurred once. Its antigen remains unidentified. The V gene lost 4 bases and the J gene lost 1 base, with 13 bases spanning the gap. The germline V gene encodes CDR1 MNHNS and CDR2 SASEGT. This CDR3 contains 15 residues. This sequence originates from a woman between 45 and 60 years old in good health and CMV-seronegative. The chain uses TRBV6-1 and TRBJ2-5; weak D call: TRBD2 (5 bases). The sample consisted of PBMCs. The CDR3 protein is CASSVRRPIQETQYF. CDR3 coding DNA: TGTGCCAGCAGTGTAAGGAGGCCGATCCAAGAGACCCAGTACTTC.